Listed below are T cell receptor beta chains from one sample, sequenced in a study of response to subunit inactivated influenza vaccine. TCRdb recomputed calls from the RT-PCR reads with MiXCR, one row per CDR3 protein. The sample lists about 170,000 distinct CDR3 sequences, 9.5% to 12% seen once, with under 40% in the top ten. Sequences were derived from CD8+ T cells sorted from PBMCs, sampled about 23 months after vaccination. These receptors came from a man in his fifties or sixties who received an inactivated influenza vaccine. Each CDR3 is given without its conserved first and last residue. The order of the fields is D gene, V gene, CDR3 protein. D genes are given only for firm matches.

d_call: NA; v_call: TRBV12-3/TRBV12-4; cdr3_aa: ASSFGQPDYEQY
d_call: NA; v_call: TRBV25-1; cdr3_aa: ASSDQAYEQY
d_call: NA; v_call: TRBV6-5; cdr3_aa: ASSYSSGFYEQY
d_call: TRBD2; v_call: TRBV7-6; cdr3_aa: ASSLVPSGNNEQF
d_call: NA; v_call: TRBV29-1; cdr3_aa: SVHFAAYNEQF
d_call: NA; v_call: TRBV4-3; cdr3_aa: ASSQDRIRSDRTDTQY
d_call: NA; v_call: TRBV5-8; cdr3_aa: ASYQGRTSYEQF
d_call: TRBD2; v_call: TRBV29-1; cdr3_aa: SAATGEGPGELF
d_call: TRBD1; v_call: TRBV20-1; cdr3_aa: SARDGSTGGYEQY
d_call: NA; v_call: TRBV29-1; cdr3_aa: SVEGRSGHYEQY
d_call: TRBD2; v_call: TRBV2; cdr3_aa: ASCRGTSAYNEQF
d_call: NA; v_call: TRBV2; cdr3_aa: ASTSIEQGSTDTQY
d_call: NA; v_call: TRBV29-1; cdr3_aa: SVDITPYEQY
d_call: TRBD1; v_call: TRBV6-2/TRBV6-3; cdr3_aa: ASSYSTGSGTEAF
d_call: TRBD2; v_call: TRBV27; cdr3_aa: ASSPLLAGAYNEQF
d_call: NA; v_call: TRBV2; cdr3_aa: ASSSITGNQPQH
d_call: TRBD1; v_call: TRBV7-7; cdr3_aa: ASSSGQGSANEQF
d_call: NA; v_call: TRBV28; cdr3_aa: ASSLFGENTEAF
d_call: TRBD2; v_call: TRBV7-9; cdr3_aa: ASSQSAGDYEQY
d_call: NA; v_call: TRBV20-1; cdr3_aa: SAKVGAF
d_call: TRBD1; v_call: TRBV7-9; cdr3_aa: ASSFLDRGYDEQY
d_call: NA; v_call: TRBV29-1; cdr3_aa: SADSSYNEQF
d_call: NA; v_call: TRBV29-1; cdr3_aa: SVEDEYEDEQF
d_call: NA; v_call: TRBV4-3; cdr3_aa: ASSLADGSTDTQY
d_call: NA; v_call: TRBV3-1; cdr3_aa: ASSQAGGYTGELF
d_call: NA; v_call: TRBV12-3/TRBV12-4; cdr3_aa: ASSGGQSYQPQH
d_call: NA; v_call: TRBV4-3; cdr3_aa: ASSQDRRRVNSPLH
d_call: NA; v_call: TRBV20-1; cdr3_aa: SASPLGPQNIQY
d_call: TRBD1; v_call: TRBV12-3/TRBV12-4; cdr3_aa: ASHSPGQGRTEAF
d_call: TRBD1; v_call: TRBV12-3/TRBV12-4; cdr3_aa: ASSLKTGGADTQY
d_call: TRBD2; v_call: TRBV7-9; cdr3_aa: ASSPAPGLAVTDTQY
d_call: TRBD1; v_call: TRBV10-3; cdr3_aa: AITQGTVSNTGELF
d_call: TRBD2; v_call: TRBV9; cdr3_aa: ASSARTSDTDTQY
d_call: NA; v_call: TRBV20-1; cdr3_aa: SARDRTGTPNNQPQH
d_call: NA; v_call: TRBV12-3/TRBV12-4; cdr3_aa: ASSLGSSGKDTIY
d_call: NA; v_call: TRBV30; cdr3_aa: AWIPSLQGGEQF
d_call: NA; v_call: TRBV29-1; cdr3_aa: SVGDNLLETQY
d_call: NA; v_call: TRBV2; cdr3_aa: ASSETRGGGYEQY
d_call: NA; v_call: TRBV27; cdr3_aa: ASSFIPSVGHSNQPQH
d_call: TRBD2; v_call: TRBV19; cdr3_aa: ASSISGGAADTQY
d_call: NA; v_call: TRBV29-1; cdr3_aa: SVGGGVTPQH